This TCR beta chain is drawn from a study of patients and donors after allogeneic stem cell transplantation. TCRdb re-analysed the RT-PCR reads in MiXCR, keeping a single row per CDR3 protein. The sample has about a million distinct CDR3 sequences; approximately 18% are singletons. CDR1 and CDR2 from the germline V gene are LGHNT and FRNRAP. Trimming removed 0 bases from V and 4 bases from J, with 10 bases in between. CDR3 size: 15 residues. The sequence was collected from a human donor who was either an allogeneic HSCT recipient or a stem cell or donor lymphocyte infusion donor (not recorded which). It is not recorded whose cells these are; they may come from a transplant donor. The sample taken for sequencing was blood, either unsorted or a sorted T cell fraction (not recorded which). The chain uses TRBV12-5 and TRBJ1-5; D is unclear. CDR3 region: CASGLVPAGNQPQHF. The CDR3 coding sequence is TGTGCTAGTGGTTTGGTACCTGCGGGGAATCAGCCCCAGCATTTT.